This is a list of T cell receptor beta chains from one sample in a study of T cells after yellow fever vaccination. TCRdb independently ran MiXCR on the 5' RACE reads; one entry per CDR3 protein. The table lists 68,000 or so distinct CDR3 sequences, 6.5% of them singletons. Specimen: CD8+ T cells sorted from PBMCs, collected about 41 days after the first yellow fever vaccination. Receptor source: a man aged 18-30 years who received the YFV17D yellow fever vaccine. Both conserved end residues are part of each CDR3. A D gene is named only where the DNA matches it firmly. Part of the rows lack a size; the others show once, few, many or a class for expanded clones.

size: -; D: TRBD1; J: TRBJ2-7; V: TRBV4-3; DNA: TGCGCCAGCAGCCTGGGGGACAGGGAGCAGTACTTC; CDR3: CASSLGDREQYF
size: many; D: -; J: TRBJ1-1; V: TRBV7-2; DNA: TGTGCCAGCAGCTTATCGGGGGGGACTGAAGCTTTCTTT; CDR3: CASSLSGGTEAFF
size: many; D: TRBD2; J: TRBJ2-5; V: TRBV12-3/TRBV12-4; DNA: TGTGCCAGCAGTAGGGGACTAGCGGTCCCCGAGACCCAGTACTTC; CDR3: CASSRGLAVPETQYF
size: few; D: -; J: TRBJ2-3; V: TRBV7-9; DNA: TGTGCCAGCAGCTTAATCGCGGCGGACACAGATACGCAGTATTTT; CDR3: CASSLIAADTDTQYF
size: -; D: TRBD2; J: TRBJ2-3; V: TRBV7-3; DNA: TGTGCCAGCAGCTTAAGCGGGGGGCGGTCAGATACGCAGTATTTT; CDR3: CASSLSGGRSDTQYF
size: many; D: -; J: TRBJ2-1; V: TRBV6-5; DNA: TGTGCCAGCAGTTACGCGGGCAATGAGCAGTTCTTC; CDR3: CASSYAGNEQFF
size: many; D: -; J: TRBJ2-7; V: TRBV4-3; DNA: TGCGCCAGCAGCCAAGGCAGAACAGGGTTCGACGAGCAGTACTTC; CDR3: CASSQGRTGFDEQYF
size: many; D: -; J: TRBJ2-5; V: TRBV7-9; DNA: TGTGCCAGCAGCTTCGGGGACTTTGAGACCCAGTACTTC; CDR3: CASSFGDFETQYF
size: -; D: -; J: TRBJ1-5; V: TRBV30; DNA: TGTGCCCGGGCTAGGACGGAGAATCAGCCCCAGCATTTT; CDR3: CARARTENQPQHF
size: many; D: -; J: TRBJ1-5; V: TRBV10-3; DNA: TGTGCCATCAGTGGAGGGTGGGGGACACAGCCCCAGCATTTT; CDR3: CAISGGWGTQPQHF
size: many; D: -; J: TRBJ2-5; V: TRBV2; DNA: TGTGCCAGCAGTGAGTTAAGGGCGTACCAAGAGACCCAGTACTTC; CDR3: CASSELRAYQETQYF
size: many; D: -; J: TRBJ1-1; V: TRBV5-1; DNA: TGCGCCAGCAGCCAGAGAAAGGGGAACACTGAAGCTTTCTTT; CDR3: CASSQRKGNTEAFF
size: many; D: -; J: TRBJ2-3; V: TRBV5-6; DNA: TGTGCCACGGGGGAGAGCACAGATACGCAGTATTTT; CDR3: CATGESTDTQYF
size: many; D: -; J: TRBJ2-3; V: TRBV7-6; DNA: TGTGCCAGCAGCCCCCGCCGGGGGGCGAGTAGAGATACGCAGTATTTT; CDR3: CASSPRRGASRDTQYF
size: -; D: -; J: TRBJ1-6; V: TRBV5-1; DNA: TGCGCCAGCAGCAAACGGACAGCAGATTCAAATTCACCCCTCCACTTT; CDR3: CASSKRTADSNSPLHF
size: many; D: -; J: TRBJ1-2; V: TRBV27; DNA: TGTGCCAGCGCGCCAGGACTAAACTATGGCTACACCTTC; CDR3: CASAPGLNYGYTF
size: -; D: -; J: TRBJ1-2; V: TRBV4-1; DNA: TGCGCCAGCAGCCAGGAGAAAGCTAACTATGGCTTCACCTTC; CDR3: CASSQEKANYGFTF
size: many; D: -; J: TRBJ2-2; V: TRBV12-3/TRBV12-4; DNA: TGTGCCAGCAGTCTCGACCCGGACAGCCCGAACACCGGGGAGCTGTTTTTT; CDR3: CASSLDPDSPNTGELFF
size: many; D: -; J: TRBJ1-3; V: TRBV4-1; DNA: TGCGCCAGCAGCCCGACAATCACGGGTGGAAACACCATATATTTT; CDR3: CASSPTITGGNTIYF
size: many; D: -; J: TRBJ1-4; V: TRBV7-8; DNA: TGTGCCAGCAGCCTAGACCGGGACACCTCAACTAATGAAAAACTGTTTTTT; CDR3: CASSLDRDTSTNEKLFF
size: many; D: -; J: TRBJ2-2; V: TRBV7-9; DNA: TGTGCCAGCAGACGAGAAGGGGGGGAGCTGTTTTTT; CDR3: CASRREGGELFF
size: once; D: TRBD1; J: TRBJ2-2; V: TRBV3-1; DNA: TGTGCCTGCAGACCAATGACAGGGGGTAAAAAGGCCGGGGAGCTGTTTTTT; CDR3: CACRPMTGGKKAGELFF
size: many; D: -; J: TRBJ2-3; V: TRBV7-2; DNA: TGTGCCAGCAGCTTAATGCGCGGGCCGACTAGCACAGATACGCAGTATTTT; CDR3: CASSLMRGPTSTDTQYF
size: many; D: -; J: TRBJ2-2; V: TRBV6-2/TRBV6-3; DNA: TGTGCCAGCAGTTACTCGATGGCAGGTCCCAGAACCGGGGAGCTGTTTTTT; CDR3: CASSYSMAGPRTGELFF